The 22 T cell receptor beta chains given below trace back to one sample, sequenced in a study of blood T cells in healthy people across ages. Primed by a sample-barcoded 5' primer and a J-beta primer mix, a second PCR proceeded for 7 to 11 cycles. One entry per CDR3 protein results from TCRdb running MiXCR on the 5' RACE reads. The sample consists of roughly 2 million distinct CDR3 sequences, around 48% of them appearing once. The sequenced sample consisted of blood. Source of these receptors: a woman in her forties in good health.

J is TRBJ2-1 and V is TRBV27, with 11 bases matching TRBD2. The germline gives CDR1 MNHEY, CDR2 SMNVEV (reference sequence). CDR3 size: 15 residues. Trimming took 6 bases from V and 6 from J; bases not matched to a gene: 7. CDR3 coding DNA: TGTGCCAGCAGCCTACTAGCGGGGGCCCCCAATGAGCAGTTCTTC. Its translation is CASSLLAGAPNEQFF.

In its sample, this clonotype was seen a few times. V is TRBV20-1 and J is TRBJ2-5; D unresolved. Trimming removed 6 bases at V and 0 bases at J, with 11 bases between. Germline CDR1 and CDR2: DFQATT and SNEGSKA (reference sequence). CDR3 length equals 13 residues. The CDR3 DNA sequence: TGCAGTGCCGAGGACGCAAACCAAGAGACCCAGTACTTC. It specifies CSAEDANQETQYF.

The genes are TRBV20-1 and TRBJ2-1; maybe TRBD1 (8 bases). CDR1 and CDR2 (germline): DFQATT, SNEGSKA (reference sequence). The CDR3 covers 16 residues. V lost 5 bases and J 4 bases, leaving 21 bases between the germline ends. CDR3 sequence: CSAQDREGLFYNEQFF. The CDR3 bases are TGCAGTGCTCAGGACAGGGAGGGACTCTTTTACAATGAGCAGTTCTTC.

This clonotype was picked up many times. This chain connects TRBV20-1 to TRBJ2-7; D possibly matches TRBD1 or TRBD2 (6 bases each). The length of the CDR3 is 13 residues. Germline loops: CDR1 DFQATT, CDR2 SNEGSKA (reference sequence). The V gene lost 6 bases and the J gene lost 4 bases, with 16 bases spanning the gap. Here the CDR3 reads CSAPLGGWYEQYF. Written as DNA, the CDR3 is TGCAGTGCCCCCTTGGGGGGCTGGTACGAGCAGTACTTC.

The chain has TRBV11-1 and TRBJ2-4, with D perhaps TRBD1 (6 bases). This CDR3 comprises 16 residues. The V gene's germline CDR1 is SGHAT and CDR2 FQDESV (reference sequence). The V gene lost 4 bases and the J gene lost 1 base, with 14 bases spanning the gap. The CDR3 DNA follows: TGTGCCAGCAGCTCCACAGGGTGTTCGGCCAAAAACATTCAGTACTTC. It codes for CASSSTGCSAKNIQYF.

The table lists this clonotype with a few counts. The V gene is TRBV7-2, the J gene TRBJ2-7; 7 bases line up with TRBD1. Unmatched junction bases numbered 9, after V lost 2 bases and J lost 2 bases. The CDR3 extends over 16 amino acids. CDR1 and CDR2 (germline): SGHTA, FQGNSA. The CDR3 reads CASSLSPGTVAYEQYF. DNA of the CDR3: TGTGCCAGCAGCTTAAGCCCCGGGACAGTAGCCTACGAGCAGTACTTC.

This CDR3 is CASNSPAGGGPLENEQFF. In DNA form, the CDR3 reads TGTGCCAGCAACTCACCCGCAGGGGGGGGACCCCTTGAAAATGAGCAGTTCTTC. This chain connects TRBV12-3 or TRBV12-4 to TRBJ2-1, with D possibly called TRBD1 or TRBD2 (7 bases each). There are 18 residues in the CDR3. Trimming removed 7 bases from V and 7 bases from J, with 29 bases in between.

This clonotype was seen a handful of times. This chain joins TRBV20-1 and TRBJ2-7, with no clear D. The CDR3 totals 14 residues. V gave up 0 bases and J gave up 6 bases, with 15 bases separating them. Germline CDR1 is DFQATT and CDR2 is SNEGSKA (reference sequence). CDR3 region: CSARDRKRSGEQYF. DNA of the CDR3: TGCAGTGCTAGAGATCGTAAACGGTCGGGCGAGCAGTACTTC.

The chain recombines TRBV7-9 with TRBJ2-7; D may correspond to TRBD1 or TRBD2 (6 bases each). With 2 bases removed from V and 6 bases from J, the gap between germline ends came to 17 bases. The CDR3 consists of 15 residues. Germline lookup yields CDR1 SEHNR and CDR2 FQNEAQ (reference sequence). CDR3 region: CASSLWGAPGAEQYF. CDR3 coding DNA: TGTGCCAGCAGCTTATGGGGGGCCCCGGGGGCCGAGCAGTACTTC. Filled out from reference TRBV7-9 and TRBJ2-7, the complete variable domain reads DTGVSQNPRHKITKRGQNVTFRCDPISEHNRLYWYRQTLGQGPEFLTYFQNEAQLEKSRLLSDRFSAERPKGSFSTLEIQRTEQGDSAMYLCASSLWGAPGAEQYFGPGTRLTVT.

V usage is TRBV7-8 and J usage is TRBJ2-7, with TRBD1 matching over 10 bases. Germline V gives CDR1 SGHVS, CDR2 FQNEAQ. The CDR3 covers 16 residues. After removal of 7 bases from V and 4 bases from J, the junction contained 13 bases not matched to a gene. The CDR3 region has the DNA TGTGCCAGCACCGAGCGAAGGACAGGGGGTCGGTACGAGCAGTACTTC. This codes for CASTERRTGGRYEQYF.

V gene TRBV12-3 or TRBV12-4 combines with J gene TRBJ2-5; D ambiguous. This CDR3 region has 14 residues. V lost 7 bases and J 5 bases, leaving 17 bases between the germline ends. The CDR3 spells CASTPPGVGETQYF. The CDR3 nucleotides are TGTGCCAGCACCCCCCCTGGGGTAGGGGAGACCCAGTACTTC.

For the CDR3, the DNA is TGTGCCAGCAGCCAAGATCACAGCCTATATAATTCACCCCTCCACTTT. The encoded protein is CASSQDHSLYNSPLHF. V gene TRBV3-1 combines with J gene TRBJ1-6; D remains ambiguous. The CDR3 length is 16 residues. The V end was cut by 0 bases, the J end by 4 bases, with 10 bases between. Germline loops: CDR1 LGHDT, CDR2 YNNKEL (reference sequence).

In its sample, this clonotype was seen a few times. The gene calls are TRBV3-1 and TRBJ2-3; no clear D gene. The CDR3 has 13 amino acids. Germline V gene sequence: CDR1 LGHDT, CDR2 YNNKEL (reference sequence). The V end was cut by 1 base, the J end by 8 bases, with 10 bases between. CDR3 amino acids: CASSQANTGTQYF. The CDR3 coding sequence is TGTGCCAGCAGCCAAGCCAACACCGGTACGCAGTATTTT.

The rearrangement joins TRBV12-3 or TRBV12-4 to TRBJ2-7, with 9 nucleotides matching TRBD1. The CDR3 is made up of 17 amino acids. The ends lost 4 bases at V and 4 bases at J; junction bases unmatched: 14. CDR3 loop: CASSSTLGTGNFYEQYF. The CDR3 nucleotides read TGTGCCAGCAGTTCCACCCTCGGGACAGGGAACTTTTACGAGCAGTACTTC.

The chain is built from TRBV10-3 and TRBJ2-1; 11 bases line up with TRBD2. The CDR3 spans 14 residues. J was trimmed by 7 bases and V by 4 bases; bases with no gene match: 3. Germline V lookup: CDR1 ENHRY, CDR2 SYGVKD. Written as DNA, the CDR3 is TGTGCCATCAGTGGTAGCGGGGGGGAAAATGAGCAGTTCTTC. It is translated as CAISGSGGENEQFF.

The rearrangement links TRBV2 to TRBJ2-1; the D gene is possibly TRBD2 (5 bases). Germline-derived CDR1 and CDR2 are SNHLY and FYNNEI. Deletions cut 4 bases from V and 0 bases from J, with 10 bases between. This CDR3 is 15 amino acids long. The CDR3 region has the DNA TGTGCCAGCAGTGTCGAGCGGAGCTCCTACAATGAGCAGTTCTTC. Its protein is CASSVERSSYNEQFF.

This chain joins TRBV7-9 and TRBJ2-5, with 8 bases that match TRBD1. The CDR3 loop spans 16 amino acids. Germline CDR1 is SEHNR and CDR2 is FQNEAQ (reference sequence). V lost 5 bases to trimming and J lost 3 bases; unmatched junction nucleotides: 11. The CDR3 sequence is CASSRQGFRTKETQYF. CDR3 bases: TGTGCCAGCAGCCGACAGGGGTTCCGAACAAAAGAGACCCAGTACTTC.

This clonotype is a singleton in its sample. The chain recombines TRBV9 with TRBJ2-3; D call uncertain. This CDR3 contains 14 residues. Germline-derived CDR1 and CDR2 are SGDLS and YYNGEE. The V end lost 7 bases, the J end lost 0 bases, and 12 bases lay between the germline ends. CDR3 in DNA: TGTGCCAGCGGAGTGAAGTCTAGCACAGATACGCAGTATTTT. It translates to CASGVKSSTDTQYF.

V usage is TRBV5-1 and J usage is TRBJ1-2; D call uncertain. The CDR3 contains 14 residues. Trimming cost V 3 bases and J 8 bases, with 17 bases left between them. The germline CDR1 and CDR2 sequences are SGHRS and YFSETQ. CDR3 sequence: CASSSRSSREGYTF. The CDR3 DNA follows: TGCGCCAGCAGCTCCCGTTCCTCGAGGGAAGGCTACACCTTC.

The V and J genes are TRBV7-2 and TRBJ2-5; a weak D match, TRBD1 (6 bases). The CDR3 length is 15 residues. Trimming took off 1 base at V and 5 bases at J, with 14 bases between the two ends. Germline values: CDR1 SGHTA, CDR2 FQGNSA. CDR3 loop: CASSLDRRGTETQYF. CDR3 coding DNA: TGTGCCAGCAGCTTAGATCGAAGGGGGACGGAGACCCAGTACTTC.

Only a few counts were recorded for this clonotype. This chain connects TRBV11-1 to TRBJ2-5; perhaps TRBD1 as D (6 bases). From germline, CDR1 is SGHAT and CDR2 FQDESV (reference sequence). The CDR3 is made up of 17 amino acids. V lost 7 bases and J lost 1, with 22 bases in between. CDR3 residues: CASNQPGQPTRQETQYF. CDR3 coding DNA: TGTGCCAGCAACCAACCGGGACAACCAACACGCCAAGAGACCCAGTACTTC. Full variable domain (missing parts from reference TRBV11-1 and TRBJ2-5): EAEVAQSPRYKITEKSQAVAFWCDPISGHATLYWYRQILGQGPELLVQFQDESVVDDSQLPKDRFSAERLKGVDSTLKIQPAELGDSAMYLCASNQPGQPTRQETQYFGPGTRLLVL.

This clonotype was found many times. J is TRBJ2-1 and V is TRBV14; 8 bases are a match to TRBD2. Germline V gene lookup returns CDR1 SGHDN and CDR2 FVKESK. CDR3 size: 14 residues. V shed 0 bases, J shed 6 bases, and the junction held 1 base outside the gene matches. CDR3 residues: CASSQELAVNEQFF. CDR3 bases: TGTGCCAGCAGCCAAGAACTAGCGGTCAATGAGCAGTTCTTC.